These 30 T cell receptor beta chains originate from one sample sequenced in a study of T cell repertoires in ileal Crohn's disease. Only in-frame clones appear in the TCRdb table, and some are missing; sequencing was by immunoSEQ multiplex PCR. The profile covers around 8,000 clones, with 60% to 80% appearing a single time and around 8.6% taken by the ten largest. Material: ileal tissue. The receptors come from an adult with Crohn's disease.

The V call is TRBV27, the J call TRBJ1-4, with 7 bases aligning to TRBD1. CDR1 is MNHEY, CDR2 SMNVEV, per germline (reference sequence). Losses at the gene ends were 5 bases for V and 7 bases for J; bases not matched to a gene: 7. The CDR3 extends over 14 amino acids. CDR3 nucleotides: TGTGCCAGCAGTCCCAGGGGGGCCTTTGAAAAACTGTTTTTT. This translates into CASSPRGAFEKLFF.

This chain links TRBV19 with TRBJ1-2; 8 bases match TRBD1. The J segment lost 8 bases and the V segment lost 8 bases, leaving 4 bases of the junction unmatched. In germline, CDR1 is LNHDA, CDR2 SQIVND (reference sequence). The CDR3 covers 11 residues. The CDR3, as DNA: TGTGCCAGTCGGACAGGGAAGGGCTACACCTTC. It specifies CASRTGKGYTF. The variable domain in full, with the rest retrieved from reference TRBV19 and TRBJ1-2, is DGGITQSPKYLFRKEGQNVTLSCEQNLNHDAMYWYRQDPGQGLRLIYYSQIVNDFQKGDIAEGYSVSREKKESFPLTVTSAQKNPTAFYLCASRTGKGYTFGSGTRLTVV.

The chain couples TRBV4-1 to TRBJ2-3; perhaps TRBD2 as D (7 bases). V lost 3 bases and J lost 0, with 10 bases in between. This CDR3 contains 15 residues. Germline CDR1 and CDR2: MGHRA and YSYEKL. The CDR3 region is CASSQRGGSTDTQYF. CDR3 sequence (DNA): TGCGCCAGCAGCCAGAGGGGGGGTAGCACAGATACGCAGTATTTT.

The gene calls are TRBV19 and TRBJ1-4, with a tentative D call TRBD1 (5 bases). CDR1 is LNHDA, CDR2 SQIVND, per germline (reference sequence). The CDR3 has 17 amino acids. V shed 4 bases and J shed 5 bases, with 20 bases lying between them. Written as DNA, the CDR3 is TGTGCCAGTAGTACCCCCGGAGTGGGGCGCGGAAATGAAAAACTGTTTTTT. Translation: CASSTPGVGRGNEKLFF. Together with reference TRBV19 and TRBJ1-4, the CDR3 gives the full variable domain: DGGITQSPKYLFRKEGQNVTLSCEQNLNHDAMYWYRQDPGQGLRLIYYSQIVNDFQKGDIAEGYSVSREKKESFPLTVTSAQKNPTAFYLCASSTPGVGRGNEKLFFGSGTQLSVL.

This rearrangement joins TRBV5-8 to TRBJ1-4; no clear D. The CDR3 totals 13 residues. Germline CDR1 reads SGHTS; CDR2 reads YDEGEE. V was cut by 1 base and J by 8 bases, with 9 bases left in between. The CDR3 DNA follows: TGTGCCAGCAGCTTGACGGTACGCGAAAAACTGTTTTTT. Translated, it gives CASSLTVREKLFF.

This clone came up a few times. The V gene is TRBV5-6, the J gene TRBJ2-1; TRBD2 might be the D (6 bases). Germline-derived CDR1 and CDR2 are SGHDT and YYEEEE. V lost 4 bases, J lost 6 bases, and 8 bases lay in between. CDR3 size: 12 residues. CDR3 sequence: CASSGDSNEQFF. The CDR3 DNA is TGTGCCAGCAGCGGGGACTCCAATGAGCAGTTCTTC. Based on the CDR3 plus reference TRBV5-6 and TRBJ2-1, the full variable domain is DAGVTQSPTHLIKTRGQQVTLRCSPKSGHDTVSWYQQALGQGPQFIFQYYEEEERQRGNFPDRFSGHQFPNYSSELNVNALLLGDSALYLCASSGDSNEQFFGPGTRLTVL.

The gene calls are TRBV6-4 and TRBJ2-7, with 9 bases fitting TRBD1. Per the germline V gene, CDR1 is MRHNA and CDR2 is SNTAGT. V lost 5 bases and J lost 3; bases outside the gene matches: 11. The CDR3 has 16 residues. CDR3 DNA sequence: TGTGCCAGCAGTTCGTTCGGGACAGGGAGTTTCTACGAGCAGTACTTC. Encoded protein: CASSSFGTGSFYEQYF.

This clone was found a few times. CDR3 loop: CASEGQGNSPLHF. In DNA form, the CDR3 reads TGTGCCAGCGAAGGACAGGGAAATTCACCCCTCCACTTT. The rearrangement links TRBV7-9 to TRBJ1-6; 8 bases align to TRBD1. Germline V lookup: CDR1 SEHNR, CDR2 FQNEAQ (reference sequence). With 8 bases clipped from V and 7 bases from J, the junction kept 4 bases outside the gene matches. This CDR3 has 13 residues.

This chain connects TRBV14 to TRBJ1-1, with 8 bases matching TRBD1. Trimming removed 3 bases from V and 4 bases from J; junction bases left unmatched: 13. The CDR3 runs 17 residues. The V gene's germline CDR1 is SGHDN and CDR2 FVKESK. CDR3 region: CASSQALIQGVGTEAFF. CDR3 sequence (DNA): TGTGCCAGCAGCCAGGCACTAATACAGGGGGTAGGCACTGAAGCTTTCTTT.

The J gene is TRBJ2-3, the V gene TRBV27; 7 bases are shared with TRBD1. The V and J ends lost 5 bases and 2 bases, in that order; junction bases with no gene match: 4. CDR3 length: 14 amino acids. Germline V gene lookup returns CDR1 MNHEY and CDR2 SMNVEV (reference sequence). The CDR3 nucleotides read TGTGCCAGCAGTCGAGGGACAGTCACAGATACGCAGTATTTT. Its protein product is CASSRGTVTDTQYF.

The chain couples TRBV4-3 to TRBJ2-2; tentatively, D is TRBD1 (6 bases). CDR1 is LGHNA, CDR2 YSLEER, per germline. The CDR3 sequence is 14 residues long. V dropped 1 base and J dropped 6 bases, with 9 bases sitting between them. Written as DNA, the CDR3 is TGCGCCAGCAGCCAAGGGTACAGGGCCGGGGAGCTGTTTTTT. Translating gives CASSQGYRAGELFF.

The chain has TRBV5-8 and TRBJ2-3; D unresolved. The germline CDR1 and CDR2 sequences are SGHTS and YDEGEE. The CDR3 is 14 residues long. V lost 2 bases, J lost 3 bases, and 10 bases lay in between. The CDR3 loop reads CASSFWAGTDTQYF. CDR3 bases: TGTGCCAGCAGCTTTTGGGCAGGTACAGATACGCAGTATTTT.

This clone is large (0.1 to 1%) in the sample. The chain links TRBV16 to TRBJ2-7; 12 positions agree with TRBD1. Trimming at V came to 5 bases and at J to 6 bases, leaving 5 bases not matched to a gene. Germline V gene sequence: CDR1 KGHSY, CDR2 FQNENV. The CDR3 has 14 residues. In nucleotides, the CDR3 is TGTGCCAGCAGCTCCGGGACAGGGGGCCTCGAGCAGTACTTC. Its translation is CASSSGTGGLEQYF.

V usage is TRBV4-1 and J usage is TRBJ2-3, with 11 bases that match TRBD2. CDR1 and CDR2 (germline): MGHRA, YSYEKL. V dropped 2 bases and J dropped 5; count of bases not matched to a gene: 15. This CDR3 region has 19 residues. The CDR3 nucleotides read TGCGCCAGCAGCCAACCTGGGACTAGCGGTGTTGCGGGGATAGATACGCAGTATTTT. Protein sequence: CASSQPGTSGVAGIDTQYF.

The rearrangement uses TRBV6-5 and TRBJ2-2; TRBD2 aligns across 8 bases. Losses at the gene ends were 5 bases for V and 5 bases for J; bases not matched to a gene: 4. This CDR3 spans 14 amino acids. Germline V CDR1 and CDR2: MNHEY, SVGAGI. Written as DNA, the CDR3 is TGTGCCAGCAGTCCTAGCGGGTTGACCGGGGAGCTGTTTTTT. This translates into CASSPSGLTGELFF.

The chain employs TRBV18 and TRBJ1-3; D gene unclear. Germline values: CDR1 KGHSH, CDR2 LQKENI. Trimming shortened V by 4 bases and J by 0 bases, and 16 bases separated the two germline ends. This CDR3 is 17 amino acids long. The CDR3 loop is CASSQPQIPYSGNTIYF. The CDR3 region has the DNA TGTGCCAGCTCACAACCACAGATCCCTTACTCTGGAAACACCATATATTTT.

The V gene is TRBV6-5, the J gene TRBJ2-7; 10 bases match TRBD2. CDR1 is MNHEY and CDR2 is SVGAGI in the germline V gene. The CDR3 runs to 15 residues. Trimming at V came to 0 bases and at J to 5 bases, leaving 4 bases not matched to a gene. DNA of the CDR3: TGTGCCAGCAGTTACTCGAGCGGGGGGGCCCACGAGCAGTACTTC. Translation gives CASSYSSGGAHEQYF.

This clone rates as medium-sized. J is TRBJ2-6 and V is TRBV4-3, with D unresolved. Trimming removed 0 bases at V and 0 bases at J, with 6 bases between. The CDR3 consists of 16 residues. Germline V gives CDR1 LGHNA, CDR2 YSLEER. The CDR3 region is CASSQDLASGANVLTF. The CDR3 DNA sequence: TGCGCCAGCAGCCAAGATCTGGCCTCTGGGGCCAACGTCCTGACTTTC.

The rearrangement links TRBV6-5 to TRBJ1-2, with TRBD1 as a possible D gene (5 bases). The CDR3 has 13 amino acids. CDR1 MNHEY and CDR2 SVGAGI come from the germline V gene. Trimming removed 4 bases at V and 8 bases at J, with 14 bases between. The CDR3 DNA follows: TGTGCCAGCAGTTGGGACGGGGCGGGAGGCTACACCTTC. Translated: CASSWDGAGGYTF.

The rearrangement uses TRBV29-1 and TRBJ2-2, with 8 bases identical to TRBD2. The CDR3 spans 14 residues. With V trimmed by 6 bases and J by 0 bases, 3 bases remained unmatched. The germline CDR1 and CDR2 sequences are SQVTM and ANQGSEA. CDR3 nucleotides: TGCAGCGTCAGTAGCGGGGCGAACACCGGGGAGCTGTTTTTT. Translating it yields CSVSSGANTGELFF.

The rearrangement joins TRBV6-4 to TRBJ2-5; 12 bases align to TRBD1. After removal of 2 bases from V and 5 bases from J, the junction contained 3 bases not matched to a gene. There are 15 residues in the CDR3. Germline loops: CDR1 MRHNA, CDR2 SNTAGT. The CDR3 DNA reads TGTGCCAGCAGTGACGGGACAGGGGGCGCGGAGACCCAGTACTTC. As protein: CASSDGTGGAETQYF.

This clone was picked up one time. Sequence at one end of the junction differs from germline and may be a read error. The V and J genes are TRBV7-7 and TRBJ1-5; 7 positions agree with TRBD1. CDR1 SSHAT and CDR2 FNYEAQ come from the germline V gene (reference sequence). The CDR3 spans 16 residues. For the CDR3, the DNA is TGTGCTAGCAGCTTAAGGGGGCGCGGCGACAATCAGCCCCAGCATTTT. This gives the protein CASSLRGRGDNQPQHF.

CDR3 amino acids: CASSPEADTQYF. The CDR3 DNA reads as TGTGCCAGCTCACCAGAGGCAGATACGCAGTATTTT. V gene TRBV18 combines with J gene TRBJ2-3; D not certain. The CDR3 consists of 12 residues. V lost 2 bases to trimming and J lost 4 bases, with 4 bases between them. Germline assignment: CDR1 KGHSH and CDR2 LQKENI. The whole variable domain, remainder taken from reference TRBV18 and TRBJ2-3, is NAGVMQNPRHLVRRRGQEARLRCSPMKGHSHVYWYRQLPEEGLKFMVYLQKENIIDESGMPKERFSAEFPKEGPSILRIQQVVRGDSAAYFCASSPEADTQYFGPGTRLTVL.

This chain joins TRBV5-1 and TRBJ2-2; weak D call: TRBD2 (6 bases). Trimming took 0 bases from V and 4 from J, leaving 19 bases between them. The CDR3 covers 18 residues. The V gene's germline CDR1 is SGHRS and CDR2 YFSETQ. The CDR3, as DNA: TGCGCCAGCAGCTTGGAGGGTCGACTAGTCGGTGTCACCGGGGAGCTGTTTTTT. This translates into CASSLEGRLVGVTGELFF.

This chain uses TRBV29-1 with TRBJ2-1, with 9 bases lining up with TRBD1. The CDR3 is 13 residues long. V lost 4 bases to trimming and J lost 3 bases; unmatched junction nucleotides: 1. Germline V gene sequence: CDR1 SQVTM, CDR2 ANQGSEA. CDR3 residues: CSVGDRVYNEQFF. Here the CDR3 DNA reads TGCAGCGTTGGGGACAGGGTCTACAATGAGCAGTTCTTC.

A word on this clone: This same CDR3 is encoded by further DNA sequences in the sample. The DNA for the CDR3 is TGTGCCAGTACCAGGGGTAACACTGAAGCTTTCTTT. Translated, it gives CASTRGNTEAFF. V gene TRBV19 combines with J gene TRBJ1-1; D may be TRBD1 (6 bases). The CDR3 is 12 amino acids. In germline, CDR1 is LNHDA, CDR2 SQIVND (reference sequence). The germline V and J ends were trimmed by 7 bases and 2 bases, with 8 bases remaining between them.

This clone showed up just a few times. This chain connects TRBV9 to TRBJ2-1; D gene unclear. V lost 2 bases and J 10 bases, leaving 10 bases between the germline ends. The length of the CDR3 is 12 residues. Germline values: CDR1 SGDLS, CDR2 YYNGEE. The CDR3 DNA reads TGTGCCAGCAGCGTTGGTGTCGGGGAGCAGTTCTTC. It codes for CASSVGVGEQFF.

This chain connects TRBV7-2 to TRBJ2-1; TRBD2 agrees at 12 bases. The trim removed 5 bases at V and 4 bases at J, leaving 6 bases unmatched. Germline V lookup: CDR1 SGHTA, CDR2 FQGNSA. The CDR3 contains 16 residues. For the CDR3, the DNA is TGTGCCAGCAGCCTACTCGGGACTAGCGGGTACAATGAGCAGTTCTTC. Its protein is CASSLLGTSGYNEQFF.

The chain combines TRBV11-2 with TRBJ2-7; the D gene is possibly TRBD2 (5 bases). Germline V gene sequence: CDR1 SGHAT, CDR2 FQNNGV. The CDR3 totals 11 residues. The V and J ends lost 5 bases and 7 bases respectively, with 9 bases between them. CDR3 coding DNA: TGTGCCAGCAGCCCCAGGAGGGAGCAGTACTTC. Amino acids: CASSPRREQYF.

The gene calls are TRBV9 and TRBJ1-2; possibly TRBD1 for D (5 bases). This CDR3 spans 12 amino acids. Deletions cut 6 bases from V and 5 bases from J, with 11 bases between. CDR1 SGDLS and CDR2 YYNGEE come from the germline V gene. The DNA of the CDR3 is TGTGCCAGCATCCTTAAGGGGTATGGCTACACCTTC. This codes for CASILKGYGYTF.